One TCR beta chain is described in this entry. Its specificity is unknown. 60 Vbeta and 13 Jbeta primers were used in PCR. Libraries were prepared by immunoSEQ multiplex PCR; TCRdb keeps only in-frame clonotypes and omits some of them. The table lists over 200,000 clones. The CDR3 consists of 17 residues. The V gene's germline CDR1 is KGHSH and CDR2 LQKENI. J gave up 0 bases and V 4 bases, and 6 bases lay outside the gene matches. This record belongs to a study of cytomegalovirus exposure and HLA in healthy donors. Study outcomes and limitations: Based on reports, TCR beta sequences accurately predicted HLA-A and HLA-B alleles for most subjects.

The genes are TRBV18 and TRBJ2-3, with 11 bases matching TRBD2. The sequenced material came from PBMCs. The sequence came from a woman aged 30 to 39 in good health and CMV-seropositive. CDR3: CASSRTSGPGSTDTQYF. The CDR3 DNA sequence: TGTGCCAGCTCACGGACTAGCGGGCCAGGTAGCACAGATACGCAGTATTTT.